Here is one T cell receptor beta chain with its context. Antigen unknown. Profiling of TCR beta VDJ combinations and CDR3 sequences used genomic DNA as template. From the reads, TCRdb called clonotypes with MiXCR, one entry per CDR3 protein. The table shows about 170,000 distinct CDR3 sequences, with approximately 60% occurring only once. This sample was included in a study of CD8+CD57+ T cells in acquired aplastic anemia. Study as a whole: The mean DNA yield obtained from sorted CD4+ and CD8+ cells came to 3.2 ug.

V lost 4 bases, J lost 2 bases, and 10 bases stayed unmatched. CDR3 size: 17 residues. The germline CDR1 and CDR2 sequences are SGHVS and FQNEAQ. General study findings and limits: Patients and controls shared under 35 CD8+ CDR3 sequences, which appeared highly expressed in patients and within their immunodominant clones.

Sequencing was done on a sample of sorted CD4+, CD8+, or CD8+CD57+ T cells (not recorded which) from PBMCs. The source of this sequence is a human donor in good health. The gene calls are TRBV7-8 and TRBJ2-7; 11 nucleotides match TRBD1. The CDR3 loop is CASSYPITGQGAYEQYF. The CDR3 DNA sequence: TGTGCCAGCAGCTACCCGATTACGGGACAGGGGGCCTACGAGCAGTACTTC.